These T cell receptor beta chains were read from a single sample in a study of STAT3 mutations in large granular lymphocyte leukemia. Repertoires were generated with immunoSEQ multiplex PCR, while TCRdb's copy carries only in-frame clones and drops some. The sample records around 10,000 clones, approximately 50% being singletons. Input material: peripheral blood mononuclear cells. The origin of the receptors is a boy aged 5-17 years with T-cell large granular lymphocyte leukemia. Some clones in this sample may be carry-over from other donors' samples. CDR3s include the opening cysteine and the closing phenylalanine or tryptophan. A D gene is named only where the DNA matches it firmly. A row's size may be missing; if present it is once, few, many or a size class.

V,size,length,J,D,DNA,CDR3
TRBV5-4,-,16,TRBJ2-2,TRBD2,TGTGCCAGCAGCTCCGGGACTAGCGTAAGAACCGGGGAGCTGTTTTTT,CASSSGTSVRTGELFF
TRBV6-1,-,15,TRBJ2-3,-,TGTGCCAGCAGCCCTACAGGACAGATCACAGATACGCAGTATTTT,CASSPTGQITDTQYF
TRBV28,-,13,TRBJ2-4,-,TGTGCCAGCAGCCAACCCGACCGCAATAATCAGTACTTC,CASSQPDRNNQYF
TRBV5-5,-,12,TRBJ1-2,-,TGTGCCAGCAGCGCCGGAATCTATGGCTACACCTTC,CASSAGIYGYTF
TRBV6-1,-,15,TRBJ2-7,-,TGTGCCAGCAGTGAAAAGGGAGAGGGAAGCTACGAGCAGTACTTC,CASSEKGEGSYEQYF
TRBV14,-,13,TRBJ2-7,-,TGTGCCAGCAGTGCCTCCCACTCCTACGAGCAGTACTTC,CASSASHSYEQYF
TRBV30,few,15,TRBJ1-6,TRBD1,TGTGCCTGGAGCGCCGGGACAGGGGAAAGTTCACCCCTCCACTTT,CAWSAGTGESSPLHF
TRBV29-1,-,12,TRBJ2-3,-,TGCAGCGTTGAATCGGCTGGGGATACGCAGTATTTT,CSVESAGDTQYF
TRBV15,-,15,TRBJ1-6,-,TGTGCCACCAGCAGAGATGGCAGGGCGGGATCACCCCTCCACTTT,CATSRDGRAGSPLHF
TRBV7-9,-,12,TRBJ2-7,-,TGTGCCATTCAGGTAGGGTCCTACGAGCAGTACTTC,CAIQVGSYEQYF
TRBV27,-,15,TRBJ2-7,-,TGTGCCAGCAGTCCCGGGGCAGGGGAATCCTACGAGCAGTACTTC,CASSPGAGESYEQYF
TRBV7-2,once,14,TRBJ2-7,-,TGTGCCAGCAGCCCCTGGGAACGGGGCCACGAGCAGTACTTC,CASSPWERGHEQYF
TRBV5-1,-,16,TRBJ2-2,TRBD1,TGCGCCAGCAGCTCAACCGGGACAGTGACCACCGGGGAGCTGTTTTTT,CASSSTGTVTTGELFF
TRBV5-4,few,16,TRBJ1-5,-,TGTGCCAGCAGCCAAGACGGACAGATGGGCAATCAGCCCCAGCATTTT,CASSQDGQMGNQPQHF
TRBV5-1,-,15,TRBJ1-5,-,TGCGCCAGCAGCTTGGACGGGAGTAGCAATCAGCCCCAGCATTTT,CASSLDGSSNQPQHF